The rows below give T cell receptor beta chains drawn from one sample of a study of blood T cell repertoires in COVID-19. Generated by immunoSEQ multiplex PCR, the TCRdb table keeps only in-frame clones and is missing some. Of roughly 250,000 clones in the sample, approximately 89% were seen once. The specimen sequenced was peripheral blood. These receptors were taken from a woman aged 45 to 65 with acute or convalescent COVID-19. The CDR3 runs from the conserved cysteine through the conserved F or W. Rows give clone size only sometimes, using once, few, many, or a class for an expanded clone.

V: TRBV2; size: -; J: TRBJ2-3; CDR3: CASTSFGQGTDTQYF
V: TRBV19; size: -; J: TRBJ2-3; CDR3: CASSIGQTTDTQYF
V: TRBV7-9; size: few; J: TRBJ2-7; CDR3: CASSLSPIAGVGYEQYF
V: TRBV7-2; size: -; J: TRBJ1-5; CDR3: CASSLNRGPYSNQPQHF
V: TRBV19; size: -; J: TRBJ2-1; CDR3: CASSTLAGRYNEQFF
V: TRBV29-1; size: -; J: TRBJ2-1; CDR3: CSVEGGRPSYNEQFF
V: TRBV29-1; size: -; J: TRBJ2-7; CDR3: CSVRRSGTGEDEQYF
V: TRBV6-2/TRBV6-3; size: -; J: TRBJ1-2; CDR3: CASSYWTRYGYTF
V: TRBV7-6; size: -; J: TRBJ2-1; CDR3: CASSQLAGTFNEQFF
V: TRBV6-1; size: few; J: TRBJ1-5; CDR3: CASSGREDFLSNQPQHF